These 20 T cell receptor beta chains were sequenced from one sample in a study of cytotoxic CD8 clonotypes in ibrutinib-treated CLL. Some clones are missing from TCRdb's copy, which holds only in-frame ones; the method was immunoSEQ multiplex PCR. The sample lists about 18,000 clones, approximately 80% occurring once. Sample: PBMCs, taken before ibrutinib treatment. The receptor set was obtained from a human donor with chronic lymphocytic leukemia.

V and J are TRBV10-3 and TRBJ2-7, with TRBD2 as a possible D gene (5 bases). The V gene's germline CDR1 is ENHRY and CDR2 SYGVKD. CDR3 size: 16 residues. V gave up 9 bases and J gave up 2 bases, with 23 bases separating them. CDR3 nucleotide sequence: TGTGCCATTGCCCCAGGACTGCCTCCGGTTACCTACGAGCAGTACTTC. Translating it yields CAIAPGLPPVTYEQYF.

The rearrangement links TRBV5-1 to TRBJ2-3; 14 nucleotides line up with TRBD2. The V segment lost 4 bases and the J segment 3 bases; nucleotides outside the gene matches: 4. This CDR3 spans 16 amino acids. In germline, CDR1 is SGHRS, CDR2 YFSETQ. In nucleotides, the CDR3 is TGCGCCAGCAGCGGGGGACTAGCGGGGGTGACAGATACGCAGTATTTT. Its protein product is CASSGGLAGVTDTQYF.

The chain combines TRBV6-4 with TRBJ2-1, with 9 bases that match TRBD2. The CDR3 is made up of 15 amino acids. J gave up 3 bases and V 4 bases, and 4 bases lay outside the gene matches. Germline values: CDR1 MRHNA, CDR2 SNTAGT. CDR3 region: CASSAPSGDYNEQFF. CDR3 nucleotides: TGTGCCAGCAGTGCCCCTAGCGGGGACTACAATGAGCAGTTCTTC.

The J gene is TRBJ1-5, the V gene TRBV7-9, with D perhaps TRBD1 (6 bases). Germline V gene data show CDR1 as SEHNR and CDR2 as FQNEAQ (reference sequence). The length of the CDR3 is 13 residues. The ends were cut back, 1 base at V and 6 bases at J, with 7 bases in the middle. CDR3 region: CASSLEDSQPQHF. The CDR3 nucleotides read TGTGCCAGCAGCTTAGAGGACAGTCAGCCCCAGCATTTT.

The rearrangement links TRBV23-1 to TRBJ2-6; D uncertain. TRBV23-1 is an ORF, with its function uncertain. The CDR3 consists of 18 residues. V was pared by 5 bases and J by 11 bases, with 28 bases between. As DNA, the CDR3 is TGCGCCAGCAGTGTAACGCAGTACGCAACAAAGTCGGGCCACGTCCTGACTTTC. This sequence encodes CASSVTQYATKSGHVLTF.

This clone was counted between two and nine times. The chain uses TRBV5-1 and TRBJ1-3; D remains ambiguous. The CDR3 runs to 14 residues. Trimming took off 3 bases at V and 1 base at J, with 8 bases between the two ends. Germline values: CDR1 SGHRS, CDR2 YFSETQ. The CDR3, as DNA: TGCGCCAGCAGCTCCTTGGGGTCTGGAAACACCATATATTTT. Translation gives CASSSLGSGNTIYF. Combining the CDR3 with reference TRBV5-1 and TRBJ1-3 gives the whole variable domain KAGVTQTPRYLIKTRGQQVTLSCSPISGHRSVSWYQQTPGQGLQFLFEYFSETQRNKGNFPGRFSGRQFSNSRSEMNVSTLELGDSALYLCASSSLGSGNTIYFGEGSWLTVV.

J is TRBJ2-7 and V is TRBV4-3; the D is unclear. Per the germline V gene, CDR1 is LGHNA and CDR2 is YSLEER. V lost 0 bases to trimming and J lost 0 bases, with 9 bases between them. CDR3 size: 15 residues. The CDR3 protein is CASSQDRQLSYEQYF. The CDR3 DNA sequence: TGCGCCAGCAGCCAAGATCGACAACTCTCCTACGAGCAGTACTTC.

The chain carries TRBV6-5 and TRBJ2-6; D is uncertain. The V gene lost 6 bases and the J gene lost 4 bases, with 13 bases spanning the gap. CDR1 is MNHEY and CDR2 is SVGAGI in the germline V gene. The CDR3 length is 15 residues. The DNA for the CDR3 is TGTGCCAGCAGAGACACGGTGGCCGGGGCCAACGTCCTGACTTTC. This encodes CASRDTVAGANVLTF.

The rearrangement uses TRBV19 and TRBJ2-4, with 7 bases matching TRBD2. Losses at the gene ends were 8 bases for V and 3 bases for J; bases not matched to a gene: 4. Germline V gene data show CDR1 as LNHDA and CDR2 as SQIVND (reference sequence). The CDR3 has 13 residues. CDR3 loop: CASRDYLKNIQYF. The CDR3 bases are TGTGCCAGTCGGGACTACCTCAAAAACATTCAGTACTTC.

J is TRBJ2-2 and V is TRBV18; TRBD2 might be the D (5 bases). The ends were cut back, 6 bases at V and 1 base at J, with 12 bases in the middle. The germline CDR1 and CDR2 sequences are KGHSH and LQKENI. The CDR3 runs 15 residues. The chain's CDR3 is CASSQSEGNTGELFF. Written as DNA, the CDR3 is TGTGCCAGCTCCCAAAGCGAGGGGAACACCGGGGAGCTGTTTTTT.

V gene TRBV28 combines with J gene TRBJ1-2; 9 nucleotides agree with TRBD1. This CDR3 spans 15 amino acids. V shed 7 bases and J 8 bases; nucleotides not matched to a gene: 14. Germline CDR1 and CDR2: MDHEN and SYDVKM. The CDR3 region has the DNA TGTGCCAGCATTTTGACCGGGACAGGGCCCTTGGGCTACACCTTC. As protein: CASILTGTGPLGYTF.

This clone was seen only a few times. The rearrangement joins TRBV7-9 to TRBJ1-4; D ambiguous. CDR1 is SEHNR and CDR2 is FQNEAQ in the germline V gene (reference sequence). The length of the CDR3 is 13 residues. Trimming took off 1 base at V and 11 bases at J, with 11 bases between the two ends. DNA of the CDR3: TGTGCCAGCAGCTTAGAGGCCCTGGAGAAACTGTTTTTT. It codes for CASSLEALEKLFF.

The CDR3 loop reads CASSLEAGLAGGRDTQYF. DNA for the CDR3: TGTGCCAGCAGCTTAGAGGCGGGACTAGCGGGAGGAAGGGATACGCAGTATTTT. The V and J genes are TRBV11-1 and TRBJ2-3, with 15 bases aligning to TRBD2. CDR3 length: 18 residues. Trimming removed 1 base from V and 6 bases from J; junction bases left unmatched: 8. Germline-derived CDR1 and CDR2 are SGHAT and FQDESV (reference sequence).

The CDR3 is CASSVGDTSGANVLTF. In DNA, the CDR3 is TGTGCCAGCAGCGTAGGTGATACCTCTGGGGCCAACGTCCTGACTTTC. The chain combines TRBV9 with TRBJ2-6; no reliable D call. The V end lost 0 bases, the J end lost 0 bases, and 7 bases lay between the germline ends. CDR1 is SGDLS and CDR2 is YYNGEE in the germline V gene. The CDR3 spans 16 residues.

V gene TRBV28 combines with J gene TRBJ2-1; 7 nucleotides match TRBD2. Germline loops: CDR1 MDHEN, CDR2 SYDVKM. The CDR3 totals 12 residues. V lost 6 bases and J lost 10; bases outside the gene matches: 6. CDR3: CASSTSAGEQFF. The CDR3 nucleotides read TGTGCCAGCAGCACTTCAGCGGGGGAGCAGTTCTTC.

The V and J genes are TRBV28 and TRBJ1-2; tentative D call: TRBD1 (6 bases). With 3 bases removed from V and 6 bases from J, the gap between germline ends came to 11 bases. This CDR3 region has 13 residues. CDR1 and CDR2 from the germline V gene are MDHEN and SYDVKM. In DNA, the CDR3 is TGTGCCAGCAGTTTTCGACAGGCAAATGGCTACACCTTC. Its protein is CASSFRQANGYTF.

This clone has only a few counts. This chain links TRBV7-9 with TRBJ2-1, with 9 bases fitting TRBD1. CDR3 length equals 15 residues. V trimming: 3 bases; J trimming: 6 bases; junction bases outside the gene matches: 6. CDR1 SEHNR and CDR2 FQNEAQ come from the germline V gene (reference sequence). Here the CDR3 DNA reads TGTGCCAGCAGCTTGGTCGGGACAGGGTTCAATGAGCAGTTCTTC. Encoded protein: CASSLVGTGFNEQFF.

The chain employs TRBV4-3 and TRBJ2-3; D perhaps matches TRBD1 (5 bases). CDR1 is LGHNA and CDR2 is YSLEER in the germline V gene. Trimming shortened V by 9 bases and J by 6 bases, and 13 bases separated the two germline ends. The CDR3 consists of 12 residues. The chain's CDR3 is CASSGYGDTQYF. The CDR3 DNA reads as TGCGCCAGTTCAGGGTACGGCGATACGCAGTATTTT.

The CDR3, as DNA: TGTGCCAGCAGCTTAGATGGTTTGGCAGGTTCGGACTATGGCTACACCTTC. Translated: CASSLDGLAGSDYGYTF. J is TRBJ1-2 and V is TRBV7-9; the D is unclear. This CDR3 spans 17 amino acids. Germline CDR1 and CDR2: SEHNR and FQNEAQ (reference sequence). Deletions cut 1 base from V and 3 bases from J, with 18 bases between.

The chain employs TRBV6-6 and TRBJ2-1; TRBD2 matches at 9 bases. Per germline, CDR1 MNHNY and CDR2 SVGAGI (reference sequence). The V segment lost 5 bases and the J segment 5 bases; nucleotides outside the gene matches: 10. The CDR3 consists of 16 residues. The CDR3 DNA reads TGTGCCAGCAGTCCCCGGGTAGCGGGAGACAACAATGAGCAGTTCTTC. This gives the protein CASSPRVAGDNNEQFF.